Shown below are 23 T cell receptor beta chains from a single sample sequenced in a study of CD8 T cells in Susac syndrome. About 0.5 to 1 ug RNA was reverse transcribed with random hexamers. TCRdb reanalysed the immunoSEQ multiplex PCR reads using MiXCR and keeps one entry per CDR3 protein. This sample has 100,000 to 150,000 distinct CDR3 sequences, with around 94% found just once. Sequenced sample: CD8+ T cells from PBMCs. These receptor sequences come from a human donor with Susac syndrome.

Points on this clonotype: The junction and the germline gene differ at one end; a read error may be behind it. This rearrangement joins TRBV20-1 to TRBJ1-1; D gene uncertain. From germline, CDR1 is DFQATT and CDR2 SNEGSKA (reference sequence). The CDR3 length is 12 residues. In DNA, the CDR3 is TGCAGTACTAGAGATTCCGGGACTGAAGCTTTCTTT. Amino acids: CSTRDSGTEAFF.

This sequence joins TRBV28 and TRBJ1-2; D unresolved. The germline gives CDR1 MDHEN, CDR2 SYDVKM. This CDR3 region has 15 residues. Deletions cut 5 bases from V and 0 bases from J, with 13 bases between. The CDR3 DNA reads TGTGCCAGCAGTCCAACCTGGGCGTCTAACTATGGCTACACCTTC. Translation gives CASSPTWASNYGYTF.

The V call is TRBV7-9, the J call TRBJ1-1; 8 bases line up with TRBD1. Germline V gene data show CDR1 as SEHNR and CDR2 as FQNEAQ (reference sequence). The junction had 5 bases not matched to a gene; V was cut back by 5 bases and J by 3 bases. This CDR3 spans 14 amino acids. CDR3 amino acids: CASSTQDRDTEAFF. In DNA, the CDR3 is TGTGCCAGCAGCACACAGGACAGGGACACTGAAGCTTTCTTT.

This chain links TRBV6-5 with TRBJ1-3; no reliable D call. The CDR3 is made up of 13 amino acids. The V end was cut by 4 bases, the J end by 4 bases, with 8 bases between. CDR1 and CDR2 (germline): MNHEY, SVGAGI. This CDR3 is CASSSIQGNTIYF. CDR3 sequence (DNA): TGTGCCAGCAGTTCAATACAGGGAAACACCATATATTTT.

The rearrangement joins TRBV4-3 to TRBJ1-2; D might be TRBD1 (5 bases). Trimming cost V 0 bases and J 4 bases, with 15 bases left between them. The CDR3 has 16 residues. Germline V lookup: CDR1 LGHNA, CDR2 YSLEER. The CDR3 sequence: CASSQEMGGSGYGYTF. CDR3 bases: TGCGCCAGCAGCCAAGAAATGGGGGGTTCCGGCTATGGCTACACCTTC.

The chain employs TRBV9 and TRBJ2-3; TRBD1 matches 8 bases. Germline values: CDR1 SGDLS, CDR2 YYNGEE. The CDR3 covers 17 residues. Trimming at V came to 0 bases and at J to 2 bases, leaving 8 bases not matched to a gene. The CDR3 reads CASSVEPDRAYTDTQYF. The CDR3 DNA sequence: TGTGCCAGCAGCGTAGAACCGGACAGGGCTTACACAGATACGCAGTATTTT.

This chain uses TRBV7-9 with TRBJ2-3, with D possibly matching TRBD2 (5 bases). Trimming removed 1 base at V and 2 bases at J, with 10 bases between. Germline V lookup: CDR1 SEHNR, CDR2 FQNEAQ (reference sequence). The CDR3 totals 15 residues. In DNA, the CDR3 is TGTGCCAGCAGCTTAGTGGGAGCGTACACAGATACGCAGTATTTT. It is translated as CASSLVGAYTDTQYF. The whole variable domain, remainder taken from reference TRBV7-9 and TRBJ2-3, is DTGVSQNPRHKITKRGQNVTFRCDPISEHNRLYWYRQTLGQGPEFLTYFQNEAQLEKSRLLSDRFSAERPKGSFSTLEIQRTEQGDSAMYLCASSLVGAYTDTQYFGPGTRLTVL.

The chain is built from TRBV12-3 or TRBV12-4 and TRBJ2-2; 8 bases fit TRBD2. The V segment lost 2 bases and the J segment 5 bases; nucleotides outside the gene matches: 4. The CDR3 has 15 amino acids. The CDR3 spells CASSLQRERTGELFF. CDR3 nucleotides: TGTGCCAGCAGTTTACAGCGGGAGAGGACCGGGGAGCTGTTTTTT.

This chain links TRBV30 with TRBJ1-6; a weak D match, TRBD1 (5 bases). Germline V gene lookup returns CDR1 GTSNPN and CDR2 SVGIG (reference sequence). This CDR3 is built from 15 residues. V shed 0 bases and J shed 3 bases, with 9 bases lying between them. The CDR3, as DNA: TGTGCCTGGAGTGTAGGGGTTAACTATAATTCACCCCTCCACTTT. Its translation is CAWSVGVNYNSPLHF.

The rearrangement joins TRBV28 to TRBJ2-2; the D gene could be TRBD1 or TRBD2 (6 bases each). V lost 0 bases, J lost 3 bases, and 8 bases lay in between. Germline assignment: CDR1 MDHEN and CDR2 SYDVKM. The CDR3 sequence is 15 residues long. As DNA, the CDR3 is TGTGCCAGCAGTTTATGGGGGGGCGACACCGGGGAGCTGTTTTTT. Encoded protein: CASSLWGGDTGELFF. Filled out from reference TRBV28 and TRBJ2-2, the complete variable domain reads DVKVTQSSRYLVKRTGEKVFLECVQDMDHENMFWYRQDPGLGLRLIYFSYDVKMKEKGDIPEGYSVSREKKERFSLILESASTNQTSMYLCASSLWGGDTGELFFGEGSRLTVL.

The chain recombines TRBV6-1 with TRBJ2-7; no reliable D call. Trimming took 3 bases from V and 2 from J, leaving 5 bases between them. Germline V gene sequence: CDR1 MNHNS, CDR2 SASEGT. The CDR3 is made up of 12 amino acids. The CDR3 protein is CASSEGAYEQYF. Here the CDR3 DNA reads TGTGCCAGCAGTGAGGGTGCCTACGAGCAGTACTTC.

The genes are TRBV3-1 and TRBJ2-2, with a tentative D call TRBD2 (6 bases). The CDR3 extends over 15 amino acids. The ends were cut back, 6 bases at V and 3 bases at J, with 14 bases in the middle. The germline V gene encodes CDR1 LGHDT and CDR2 YNNKEL (reference sequence). In DNA, the CDR3 is TGTGCCAGCAGAAAGGCGGGACTTCACACCGGGGAGCTGTTTTTT. Its protein product is CASRKAGLHTGELFF.

This sequence joins TRBV12-3 or TRBV12-4 and TRBJ2-7; 8 bases are a match to TRBD2. This CDR3 has 13 amino acids. The junction had 6 bases not matched to a gene; V was cut back by 7 bases and J by 4 bases. This CDR3 reads CASTPGGNYEQYF. The CDR3 DNA sequence: TGTGCCAGCACCCCGGGAGGGAATTACGAGCAGTACTTC.

The rearrangement links TRBV7-2 to TRBJ2-1, with D maybe TRBD2 (5 bases). The CDR3 extends over 17 amino acids. V was shortened by 4 bases and J by 5 bases, with 21 bases between the two germline ends. CDR1 and CDR2 (germline): SGHTA, FQGNSA. DNA of the CDR3: TGTGCCAGCAGCTCCTATTTGACGGGAACGGGTAACAATGAGCAGTTCTTC. Amino acid sequence: CASSSYLTGTGNNEQFF.

This chain connects TRBV15 to TRBJ2-7, with D maybe TRBD1 (6 bases). Trimming took 5 bases from V and 2 from J, leaving 13 bases between them. CDR1 and CDR2 (germline): LNHNV, YYDKDF (reference sequence). This CDR3 region has 14 residues. Written as DNA, the CDR3 is TGTGCCACCAGCGGCCGGGACACCACCTACGAGCAGTACTTC. It specifies CATSGRDTTYEQYF.

J is TRBJ1-1 and V is TRBV13; D gene ambiguous. Trimming pared 8 bases from V and 0 bases from J, leaving 10 bases between. The CDR3 spans 13 residues. Germline CDR1 is PRHDT and CDR2 is FYEKMQ (reference sequence). The CDR3 DNA is TGTGCCAGCCTTGGGGATATGAACACTGAAGCTTTCTTT. It codes for CASLGDMNTEAFF.

J is TRBJ1-2 and V is TRBV5-1, with D possibly being TRBD1 (6 bases). V gave up 4 bases and J gave up 5 bases, with 18 bases separating them. The CDR3 length is 15 residues. Per germline, CDR1 SGHRS and CDR2 YFSETQ. DNA for the CDR3: TGCGCCAGCAGCCGAACCTCCTCAGGGGATTATGGCTACACCTTC. Amino acid sequence: CASSRTSSGDYGYTF.

The rearrangement joins TRBV4-1 to TRBJ2-2, with D tentatively TRBD1 or TRBD2 (5 bases each). V lost 0 bases and J 7 bases, leaving 15 bases between the germline ends. The CDR3 covers 16 residues. Germline V gene sequence: CDR1 MGHRA, CDR2 YSYEKL. The CDR3 coding sequence is TGCGCCAGCAGCCAAGAGAGGGGCGGGCCTGGCGGGGAGCTGTTTTTT. Translation: CASSQERGGPGGELFF.

The rearrangement links TRBV20-1 to TRBJ1-6, with D possibly matching TRBD1 (5 bases). From germline, CDR1 is DFQATT and CDR2 SNEGSKA (reference sequence). This CDR3 spans 12 amino acids. Trimming left V 6 bases short and J 9 bases short, with 12 bases between. The CDR3: CSAEDSSSPLHF. The CDR3 nucleotides read TGCAGTGCCGAAGACAGTAGTTCACCCCTCCACTTT.

J is TRBJ2-5 and V is TRBV7-9; 7 bases align to TRBD1. Germline trimming cut 3 bases from V and 0 bases from J; bases unmatched to any gene: 4. Germline V CDR1 and CDR2: SEHNR, FQNEAQ (reference sequence). The CDR3 sequence is 15 residues long. CDR3 nucleotide sequence: TGTGCCAGCAGCTTGAAGACAGGGCACCAAGAGACCCAGTACTTC. Residues: CASSLKTGHQETQYF.

The rearrangement links TRBV19 to TRBJ1-1; 7 bases map to TRBD1. Germline lookup yields CDR1 LNHDA and CDR2 SQIVND (reference sequence). With V trimmed by 6 bases and J by 6 bases, 7 bases remained unmatched. The CDR3 totals 13 residues. In nucleotides, the CDR3 is TGTGCCAGTAGCGGAGGGACAGCGTCTGAAGCTTTCTTT. Amino acids: CASSGGTASEAFF.

The V call is TRBV19, the J call TRBJ2-2; D is undetermined. The CDR3 runs 14 residues. V was trimmed by 7 bases and J by 5 bases, leaving 14 bases between them. Germline V gives CDR1 LNHDA, CDR2 SQIVND (reference sequence). The DNA for the CDR3 is TGTGCCAGTATCGGACCTGACATAACCGGGGAGCTGTTTTTT. Encoded protein: CASIGPDITGELFF.

The chain recombines TRBV20-1 with TRBJ2-1; TRBD2 matches at 11 bases. Germline V gene sequence: CDR1 DFQATT, CDR2 SNEGSKA (reference sequence). With 5 bases clipped from V and 4 bases from J, the junction kept 4 bases outside the gene matches. The CDR3 totals 14 residues. Here the CDR3 reads CSADSGGAYNEQFF. CDR3 DNA: TGCAGTGCTGATAGCGGGGGGGCTTACAATGAGCAGTTCTTC.